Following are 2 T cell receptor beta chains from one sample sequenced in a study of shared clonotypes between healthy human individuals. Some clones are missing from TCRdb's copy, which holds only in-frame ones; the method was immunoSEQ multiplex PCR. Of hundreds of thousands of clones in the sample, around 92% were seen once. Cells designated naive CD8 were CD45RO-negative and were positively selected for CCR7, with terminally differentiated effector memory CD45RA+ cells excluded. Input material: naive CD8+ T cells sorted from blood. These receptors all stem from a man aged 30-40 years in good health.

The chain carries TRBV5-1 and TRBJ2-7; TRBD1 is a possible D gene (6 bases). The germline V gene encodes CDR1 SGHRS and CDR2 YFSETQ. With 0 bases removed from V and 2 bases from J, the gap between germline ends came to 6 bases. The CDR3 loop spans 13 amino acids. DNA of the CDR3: TGCGCCAGCAGCTTGGAGGGGGCCTACGAGCAGTACTTC. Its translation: CASSLEGAYEQYF.

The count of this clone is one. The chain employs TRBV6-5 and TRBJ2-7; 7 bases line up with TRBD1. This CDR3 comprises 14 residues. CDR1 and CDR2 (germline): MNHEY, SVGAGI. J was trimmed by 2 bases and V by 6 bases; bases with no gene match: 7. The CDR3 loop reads CASRKTGLAYEQYF. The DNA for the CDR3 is TGTGCCAGCAGGAAGACAGGGCTGGCCTACGAGCAGTACTTC.